These T cell receptor beta chains were read from a single sample in a study of T cells in Graves' hyperthyroidism and ophthalmopathy. Each CDR3 protein is one row after TCRdb ran MiXCR on the multiplex PCR reads. Of 640,000 or so distinct CDR3 sequences listed, 14% to 15% are singletons. Sequenced material: blood. These receptors all come from a woman aged 40 to 50 with Graves' ophthalmopathy. Both conserved end residues are part of each CDR3. A D gene is named only where the DNA matches it firmly. Expanded clones get a size class; other rows say once, few or many, or leave the size out.

D gene	J gene	V gene	clone size	CDR3 length	CDR3 protein	CDR3 DNA
TRBD1	TRBJ2-7	TRBV4-1	few	18	CASSQVLRRAQGAYEQYF	TGCGCCAGCAGCCAAGTCCTCCGCCGGGCCCAGGGGGCATACGAGCAGTACTTC
-	TRBJ2-3	TRBV5-6	many	16	CASSLTGRTSTDTQYF	TGTGCCAGCAGCTTGACCGGACGGACCAGCACAGATACGCAGTATTTT
-	TRBJ2-2	TRBV25-1	many	17	CASSGETVILNTGELFF	TGTGCCAGCAGTGGAGAGACCGTGATACTGAACACCGGGGAGCTGTTTTTT
-	TRBJ1-1	TRBV28	many	13	CASRVMMNTEAFF	TGTGCCAGCAGAGTGATGATGAACACTGAAGCTTTCTTT
TRBD2	TRBJ2-5	TRBV5-4	many	15	CASSSELATQETQYF	TGTGCCAGCAGCTCCGAACTAGCGACTCAAGAGACCCAGTACTTC
-	TRBJ1-2	TRBV20-1	many	16	CSARDRIEGGSYGYTF	TGCAGTGCTAGAGATCGGATAGAGGGGGGTTCCTATGGCTACACCTTC
-	TRBJ2-5	TRBV6-5	-	12	CASSSSAETQYF	TGTGCCAGCAGTTCGTCCGCCGAGACCCAGTACTTC
-	TRBJ1-1	TRBV25-1	many	13	CASSVDPGTEAFF	TGTGCCAGCAGTGTGGACCCCGGCACTGAAGCTTTCTTT
-	TRBJ1-3	TRBV12-3/TRBV12-4	many	14	CASSLGRVGNTIYF	TGTGCCAGCAGTTTAGGGAGGGTTGGAAACACCATATATTTT
-	TRBJ1-3	TRBV30	many	13	CAWKGLPGNTIYF	TGTGCCTGGAAAGGATTACCTGGAAACACCATATATTTT
-	TRBJ1-5	TRBV6-2/TRBV6-3	many	15	CATAQFGDSGQPQHF	TGTGCCACCGCACAATTCGGGGACTCGGGTCAGCCCCAGCATTTT
-	TRBJ2-7	TRBV14	many	16	CASSQDFGDDVYEQYF	TGTGCCAGCAGCCAAGATTTCGGAGACGACGTCTACGAGCAGTACTTC
TRBD1	TRBJ1-1	TRBV20-1	many	15	CSARDSGQGMVEAFF	TGCAGTGCTAGAGATTCCGGACAGGGGATGGTTGAAGCTTTCTTT
-	TRBJ2-5	TRBV7-2	-	14	CASSLVLAQETQYF	TGTGCCAGCAGCTTAGTGCTAGCCCAAGAGACCCAGTACTTC
TRBD1	TRBJ1-2	TRBV6-2/TRBV6-3	many	13	CASSRQGSYGYTF	TGTGCCAGCAGTCGACAGGGAAGTTATGGCTACACCTTC
-	TRBJ2-4	TRBV20-1	-	14	CSAKEDPAKNIQYF	TGCAGTGCTAAGGAGGACCCAGCCAAAAACATTCAGTACTTC
-	TRBJ2-3	TRBV7-2	-	13	CASSRNAENTQYF	TGTGCCAGCAGCCGAAACGCGGAGAATACGCAGTATTTT
-	TRBJ1-1	TRBV28	-	18	CASNSHLQEGVMNTEAFF	TGTGCCAGCAATTCACACCTTCAGGAGGGGGTCATGAACACTGAAGCTTTCTTT
-	TRBJ1-3	TRBV7-3	many	13	CASSPGTGNTIYF	TGTGCCAGCAGCCCCGGAACGGGAAACACCATATATTTT
TRBD1	TRBJ2-2	TRBV11-1	many	14	CASSRGQGYGELFF	TGTGCCAGCAGCCGGGGACAGGGGTACGGGGAGCTGTTTTTT
-	TRBJ2-7	TRBV20-1	-	16	CSARDGGWGPSYEQYF	TGCAGTGCTAGAGATGGGGGTTGGGGCCCCTCCTACGAGCAGTACTTC
-	TRBJ2-7	TRBV20-1	many	12	CSAPPSSGEQYF	TGCAGTGCCCCGCCCTCGTCTGGAGAGCAGTACTTC
TRBD1	TRBJ1-1	TRBV6-4	-	17	CASSRGGLGQGGTEAFF	TGTGCCAGCTCGCGGGGAGGGTTAGGACAGGGGGGCACTGAAGCTTTCTTT
TRBD1	TRBJ1-2	TRBV5-1	many	13	CASSSDREKGYTF	TGCGCCAGCAGCTCGGACAGGGAGAAGGGCTACACCTTC
TRBD1	TRBJ1-1	TRBV7-3	-	14	CASSSSGGATEAFF	TGTGCCAGCAGCTCCTCAGGGGGGGCTACTGAAGCTTTCTTT
-	TRBJ2-7	TRBV20-1	many	11	CSATTPYEQYF	TGCAGTGCTACGACCCCTTACGAGCAGTACTTC
-	TRBJ2-6	TRBV27	many	12	CASAQGSNVLTF	TGTGCCAGCGCTCAAGGCTCCAACGTCCTGACTTTC
TRBD2	TRBJ2-7	TRBV20-1	-	14	CSARGTSGRIEQYF	TGCAGTGCTAGGGGGACTAGCGGGAGGATCGAGCAGTACTTC
-	TRBJ2-5	TRBV12-3/TRBV12-4	few	15	CASSPQGGGLETQYF	TGTGCCAGCAGTCCCCAGGGGGGGGGGTTGGAGACCCAGTACTTC
TRBD1	TRBJ1-5	TRBV7-6	many	13	CASSQGQGQPQHF	TGTGCTAGCAGCCAAGGACAGGGTCAGCCCCAGCATTTT
TRBD1	TRBJ1-2	TRBV12-3/TRBV12-4	many	13	CASSFDRVYGYTF	TGTGCCAGCAGTTTTGACAGGGTCTATGGCTACACCTTC
-	TRBJ1-3	TRBV11-2	-	15	CASSPSDRNGNTIYF	TGTGCCAGCAGCCCAAGCGACAGAAATGGAAACACCATATATTTT
-	TRBJ1-1	TRBV7-2	many	14	CASSLAADSFEAFF	TGTGCCAGCAGCTTAGCCGCGGACAGCTTTGAAGCTTTCTTT
TRBD2	TRBJ2-5	TRBV27	-	16	CASSLIQRGGWETQYF	TGTGCCAGCAGTTTAATCCAGCGGGGGGGCTGGGAGACCCAGTACTTC
TRBD2	TRBJ2-2	TRBV6-2/TRBV6-3	many	17	CASSYDPAGGPAGELFF	TGTGCCAGCAGTTACGACCCAGCGGGAGGGCCGGCCGGGGAGCTGTTTTTT
-	TRBJ1-2	TRBV19	many	15	CASSMYDRPSYGYTF	TGTGCCAGTAGTATGTACGACAGGCCATCCTATGGCTACACCTTC
TRBD1	TRBJ1-1	TRBV20-1	few	11	CSAAGTAEAFF	TGCAGTGCAGCGGGGACAGCCGAAGCTTTCTTT
-	TRBJ2-7	TRBV10-3	many	19	CAISEGPRVQGRNFYEQYF	TGTGCCATCAGTGAGGGGCCGCGGGTACAGGGCAGAAACTTCTACGAGCAGTACTTC
-	TRBJ1-1	TRBV6-5	many	14	CASSFNGRGTEAFF	TGTGCCAGCAGTTTCAATGGGAGAGGGACTGAAGCTTTCTTT
TRBD1	TRBJ1-1	TRBV15	few	17	CATSGNQGGYMNTEAFF	TGTGCCACCAGCGGGAACCAGGGGGGTTACATGAACACTGAAGCTTTCTTT
-	TRBJ1-2	TRBV12-3/TRBV12-4	many	13	CASSLLEAYGYTF	TGTGCCAGCAGTTTGTTGGAGGCGTATGGCTACACCTTC
-	TRBJ1-5	TRBV6-4	-	17	CASGQRGDVYSNQPQHF	TGTGCCAGCGGGCAGCGGGGGGACGTTTATAGCAATCAGCCCCAGCATTTT